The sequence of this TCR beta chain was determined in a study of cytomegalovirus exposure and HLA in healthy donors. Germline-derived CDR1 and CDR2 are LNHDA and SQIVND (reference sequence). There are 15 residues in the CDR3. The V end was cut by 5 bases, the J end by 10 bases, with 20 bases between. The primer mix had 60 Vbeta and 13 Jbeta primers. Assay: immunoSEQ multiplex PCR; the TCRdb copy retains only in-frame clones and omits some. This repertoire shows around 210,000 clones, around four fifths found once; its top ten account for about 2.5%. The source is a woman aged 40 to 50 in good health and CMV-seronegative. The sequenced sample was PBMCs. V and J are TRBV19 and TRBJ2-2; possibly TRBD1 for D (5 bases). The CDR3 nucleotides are TGTGCCAGTAGTTCACTCCGGGCCGTAGGGGAGGAGCTGTTTTTT. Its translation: CASSSLRAVGEELFF. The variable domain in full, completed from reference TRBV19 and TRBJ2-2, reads DGGITQSPKYLFRKEGQNVTLSCEQNLNHDAMYWYRQDPGQGLRLIYYSQIVNDFQKGDIAEGYSVSREKKESFPLTVTSAQKNPTAFYLCASSSLRAVGEELFFGEGSRLTVL.